These 27 T cell receptor beta chains share one sample of origin, sequenced in a study of T-cell reconstitution after alpha-beta-depleted transplantation in children. The authors prepared the TCRbeta library with unique molecular identifiers. TCRdb fed the PCR reads into MiXCR, producing one record per CDR3 protein. Of approximately 510,000 distinct CDR3 sequences listed, 18% are singletons. Material: PBMCs from the stem cell graft donor, obtained from the stem cell graft. All receptors come from a human donor who donated a stem cell graft to a child with acute lymphoblastic leukemia.

This clonotype was counted a few times. The V gene is TRBV12-3 or TRBV12-4, the J gene TRBJ2-3; TRBD2 agrees at 8 bases. The length of the CDR3 is 14 residues. J lost 0 bases, V lost 7 bases, and 3 bases had no gene match. CDR3 coding DNA: TGTGCCAGCAAGTCTAGCGGGAGCACAGATACGCAGTATTTT. This gives the protein CASKSSGSTDTQYF.

In this sample, this clonotype turned up many times. The V gene is TRBV5-6, the J gene TRBJ2-3; 8 positions match TRBD2. CDR1 is SGHDT, CDR2 YYEEEE, per germline. V was clipped by 0 bases and J by 4 bases; unmatched bases: 4. The CDR3 is made up of 15 amino acids. CDR3 amino acids: CASSLGAGAADTQYF. DNA for the CDR3: TGTGCCAGCAGCTTGGGAGCGGGAGCAGCAGATACGCAGTATTTT.

This chain uses TRBV29-1 with TRBJ1-5; D is unclear. The CDR3 is made up of 15 amino acids. Germline V CDR1 and CDR2: SQVTM, ANQGSEA. Trimming pared 4 bases from V and 5 bases from J, leaving 18 bases between. The CDR3 region is CSVALGPRGDQPQHF. In DNA form, the CDR3 reads TGCAGCGTTGCCCTCGGACCGCGCGGGGATCAGCCCCAGCATTTT.

The rearrangement links TRBV19 to TRBJ2-1; possible D gene TRBD2, 6 bases. CDR1 and CDR2 from the germline V gene are LNHDA and SQIVND (reference sequence). The V gene lost 9 bases and the J gene lost 1 base, with 19 bases spanning the gap. The CDR3 runs to 16 residues. The CDR3 region has the DNA TGTGCCAGCCTCTCAACCTCCGGGGGTTCCTACAATGAGCAGTTCTTC. This encodes CASLSTSGGSYNEQFF.

This clonotype has more than one count but fewer than ten. V gene TRBV6-2 or TRBV6-3 combines with J gene TRBJ2-7, with D unclear. The CDR3 extends over 12 amino acids. Germline CDR1 MNHEY, CDR2 SVGEGT. The V gene lost 7 bases and the J gene lost 3 bases, with 10 bases spanning the gap. CDR3 nucleotides: TGTGCCAGCACCCGCGCGGACTACGAGCAGTACTTC. Translation: CASTRADYEQYF.

This chain joins TRBV5-1 and TRBJ2-2; D not certain. The ends were cut back, 0 bases at V and 6 bases at J, with 12 bases in the middle. Germline V CDR1 and CDR2: SGHRS, YFSETQ. The CDR3 covers 15 residues. The DNA for the CDR3 is TGCGCCAGCAGCTTGGCCAGGATGATCGCCGGGGAGCTGTTTTTT. It encodes CASSLARMIAGELFF.

The chain links TRBV20-1 to TRBJ2-7; 9 bases align to TRBD1. The germline gives CDR1 DFQATT, CDR2 SNEGSKA (reference sequence). Trimming removed 5 bases from V and 6 bases from J; junction bases left unmatched: 8. The CDR3 has 13 amino acids. CDR3 nucleotide sequence: TGCAGTGCTTTCCCGGGGACAGGGTCCGAGCAGTACTTC. Amino acid sequence: CSAFPGTGSEQYF.

The chain is built from TRBV7-9 and TRBJ2-3; D possibly corresponds to TRBD1 (6 bases). This CDR3 is 13 amino acids long. Trimming shortened V by 10 bases and J by 2 bases, and 13 bases separated the two germline ends. CDR1 is SEHNR, CDR2 FQNEAQ, per germline (reference sequence). The CDR3 loop reads CAIRTEYTDTQYF. CDR3 bases: TGTGCCATCCGGACAGAGTACACAGATACGCAGTATTTT.

This clonotype was counted at least ten times. V is TRBV25-1 and J is TRBJ1-1; the D gene is possibly TRBD1 (5 bases). This CDR3 contains 14 residues. Deletions cut 1 base from V and 4 bases from J, with 10 bases between. Germline loops: CDR1 MGHDK, CDR2 SYGVNS. CDR3 loop: CASSEWGKSTEAFF. The CDR3 DNA follows: TGTGCCAGCAGTGAATGGGGGAAATCCACTGAAGCTTTCTTT. Drawing the rest from reference TRBV25-1 and TRBJ1-1, the complete variable domain is EADIYQTPRYLVIGTGKKITLECSQTMGHDKMYWYQQDPGMELHLIHYSYGVNSTEKGDLSSESTVSRIRTEHFPLTLESARPSHTSQYLCASSEWGKSTEAFFGQGTRLTVV.

The CDR3 nucleotides read TGCGCCAGCAGTCCCGGGACAACGGCCCCCAATCAGCCCCAGCATTTT. Translation gives CASSPGTTAPNQPQHF. This chain links TRBV10-2 with TRBJ1-5; D might be TRBD1 (6 bases). The CDR3 has 16 amino acids. Germline assignment: CDR1 WSHSY and CDR2 SAAADI. Trimming took 5 bases from V and 3 from J, leaving 17 bases between them.

The J gene is TRBJ2-1, the V gene TRBV20-1; D uncertain. Germline V lookup: CDR1 DFQATT, CDR2 SNEGSKA (reference sequence). This CDR3 is built from 10 residues. The V gene lost 5 bases and the J gene lost 5 bases, with 4 bases spanning the gap. Here the CDR3 DNA reads TGCAGTGCTTGGGACAATGAGCAGTTCTTC. Its translation is CSAWDNEQFF.

This clonotype was picked up a small number of times. J is TRBJ2-5 and V is TRBV29-1; 9 bases fit TRBD2. CDR1 SQVTM and CDR2 ANQGSEA come from the germline V gene. Unmatched junction bases numbered 13, after V lost 7 bases and J lost 4 bases. CDR3 size: 15 residues. CDR3 bases: TGCAGCGGCATGGGAGGCGGGAGGGCCCCAGAGACCCAGTACTTC. This encodes CSGMGGGRAPETQYF.

This clonotype was counted a few times. The rearrangement links TRBV7-8 to TRBJ2-1, with a tentative D call TRBD2 (5 bases). V dropped 2 bases and J dropped 6 bases, with 11 bases sitting between them. Germline V CDR1 and CDR2: SGHVS, FQNEAQ. The length of the CDR3 is 14 residues. The CDR3 DNA follows: TGTGCCAGCAGCTTAAACGAGGGTCCCAATGAGCAGTTCTTC. Translated, it gives CASSLNEGPNEQFF.

The chain employs TRBV6-1 and TRBJ2-5; maybe TRBD2 (5 bases). CDR1 MNHNS and CDR2 SASEGT come from the germline V gene. CDR3 size: 14 residues. V lost 3 bases to trimming and J lost 7 bases, with 15 bases between them. CDR3 region: CASSDPGDYRTQYF. CDR3 nucleotide sequence: TGTGCCAGCAGTGACCCCGGAGACTATCGGACCCAGTACTTC.

There are a few counts of this clonotype. The chain is built from TRBV20-1 and TRBJ1-1; 10 nucleotides agree with TRBD1. CDR1 DFQATT and CDR2 SNEGSKA come from the germline V gene (reference sequence). The junction had 5 bases not matched to a gene; V was cut back by 5 bases and J by 2 bases. CDR3 length: 14 residues. Here the CDR3 DNA reads TGCAGTGCTTACCGGACAGGGGGAAACACTGAAGCTTTCTTT. Its protein is CSAYRTGGNTEAFF.

The chain combines TRBV5-1 with TRBJ2-1, with no clear D. The V and J ends lost 0 bases and 4 bases respectively, with 14 bases between them. Per germline, CDR1 SGHRS and CDR2 YFSETQ. This CDR3 has 16 amino acids. The CDR3 sequence: CASSLVSQYLYNEQFF. CDR3 sequence (DNA): TGCGCCAGCAGCTTGGTTTCCCAATATCTATACAATGAGCAGTTCTTC.

Here the CDR3 reads CASSVTGGLVVTAQHF. The CDR3 region has the DNA TGTGCCAGCAGTGTTACAGGGGGCCTGGTCGTCACAGCCCAGCATTTT. The rearrangement links TRBV2 to TRBJ1-5; 9 bases align to TRBD1. From germline, CDR1 is SNHLY and CDR2 FYNNEI. The CDR3 sequence is 16 residues long. The V and J ends lost 4 bases and 11 bases, in that order; junction bases with no gene match: 15. Variable domain in full (rest from reference TRBV2 and TRBJ1-5): EPEVTQTPSHQVTQMGQEVILRCVPISNHLYFYWYRQILGQKVEFLVSFYNNEISEKSEIFDDQFSVERPDGSNFTLKIRSTKLEDSAMYFCASSVTGGLVVTAQHFGDGTRLSIL.

This clonotype appeared a few times. The chain combines TRBV9 with TRBJ2-1; 10 nucleotides line up with TRBD2. Trimming took 4 bases from V and 8 from J; bases not matched to a gene: 15. Germline assignment: CDR1 SGDLS and CDR2 YYNGEE. This CDR3 has 17 residues. This chain's CDR3 is CASSPRGLAGAGDEQFF. CDR3 nucleotides: TGTGCCAGCAGCCCCCGAGGGCTAGCGGGAGCGGGCGATGAGCAGTTCTTC.

This clonotype was detected only a few times. The chain couples TRBV3-1 to TRBJ1-6; D is uncertain. V lost 9 bases to trimming and J lost 6 bases, with 15 bases between them. Germline CDR1 and CDR2: LGHDT and YNNKEL (reference sequence). The CDR3 has 14 amino acids. CDR3 residues: CASASGSGNSPLHF. CDR3 nucleotides: TGTGCCAGTGCTTCGGGGTCGGGTAATTCACCCCTCCACTTT.

The genes are TRBV11-2 and TRBJ2-7; unclear D gene. CDR3 size: 12 residues. Deletions cut 4 bases from V and 4 bases from J, with 8 bases between. CDR1 SGHAT and CDR2 FQNNGV come from the germline V gene. The CDR3 region has the DNA TGTGCCAGCAGCTACAACGCGTACGAGCAGTACTTC. This codes for CASSYNAYEQYF.

The rearrangement uses TRBV7-9 and TRBJ2-5, with D uncertain. V gave up 2 bases and J gave up 0 bases, with 13 bases separating them. CDR1 SEHNR and CDR2 FQNEAQ come from the germline V gene (reference sequence). The length of the CDR3 is 16 residues. DNA of the CDR3: TGTGCCAGCAGCTTAAGGTTACTTTCGTACCAAGAGACCCAGTACTTC. Translated: CASSLRLLSYQETQYF.

The sample holds many counts of this clonotype. V and J are TRBV21-1 and TRBJ1-6; the table's TRBD1 call for D was not verified on the DNA. TRBV21-1 is labeled a pseudogene. The CDR3 consists of 15 residues. CDR3 region: CASSRRGQTTSPLHF. CDR3 DNA: TGTGCCAGCAGCCGAAGGGGGCAGACTACATCACCCCTCCACTTT.

CDR3 residues: CSAPRTGVSSYEQYF. The CDR3 nucleotides are TGCAGTGCTCCCCGGACAGGGGTTAGCTCCTACGAGCAGTACTTC. The J gene is TRBJ2-7, the V gene TRBV20-1, with 9 bases fitting TRBD1. The CDR3 contains 15 residues. Germline V CDR1 and CDR2: DFQATT, SNEGSKA (reference sequence). After removal of 5 bases from V and 0 bases from J, the junction contained 8 bases not matched to a gene.

This clonotype was detected only a few times. The gene calls are TRBV12-5 and TRBJ1-5, with D unclear. CDR3 length: 14 amino acids. Germline CDR1 reads LGHNT; CDR2 reads FRNRAP. V shed 1 base and J shed 0 bases, with 4 bases lying between them. CDR3 protein: CASGLGGSNQPQHF. For the CDR3, the DNA is TGTGCTAGTGGTTTGGGAGGTAGCAATCAGCCCCAGCATTTT.

This clonotype was detected ten times or more. The chain recombines TRBV5-1 with TRBJ2-1; perhaps D is TRBD1 or TRBD2 (5 bases each). V shed 2 bases and J shed 6 bases, with 15 bases lying between them. The CDR3 loop spans 15 amino acids. From germline, CDR1 is SGHRS and CDR2 YFSETQ. The chain's CDR3 is CASSFEGLRANEQFF. DNA of the CDR3: TGCGCCAGCAGCTTTGAGGGTCTCAGGGCCAATGAGCAGTTCTTC.

This clonotype has a handful of counts. V gene TRBV5-1 combines with J gene TRBJ2-7, with TRBD2 identical over 10 bases. CDR1 and CDR2 from the germline V gene are SGHRS and YFSETQ. There are 14 residues in the CDR3. The J segment lost 5 bases and the V segment lost 2 bases, leaving 4 bases of the junction unmatched. The CDR3 spells CASSFSSGGNEQYF. In DNA form, the CDR3 reads TGCGCCAGCAGCTTCTCTAGCGGGGGCAACGAGCAGTACTTC. The full variable domain, with the rest looked up from reference TRBV5-1 and TRBJ2-7, is KAGVTQTPRYLIKTRGQQVTLSCSPISGHRSVSWYQQTPGQGLQFLFEYFSETQRNKGNFPGRFSGRQFSNSRSEMNVSTLELGDSALYLCASSFSSGGNEQYFGPGTRLTVT.

In its sample, this clonotype was seen a few times. The rearrangement joins TRBV11-2 to TRBJ2-1; D uncertain. Germline V gene lookup returns CDR1 SGHAT and CDR2 FQNNGV. The CDR3 is 16 amino acids. The germline V and J ends were trimmed by 4 bases and 0 bases, with 13 bases remaining between them. The CDR3: CASSSLLGPSYNEQFF. In nucleotides, the CDR3 is TGTGCCAGCAGCTCCTTGTTGGGCCCCTCCTACAATGAGCAGTTCTTC.